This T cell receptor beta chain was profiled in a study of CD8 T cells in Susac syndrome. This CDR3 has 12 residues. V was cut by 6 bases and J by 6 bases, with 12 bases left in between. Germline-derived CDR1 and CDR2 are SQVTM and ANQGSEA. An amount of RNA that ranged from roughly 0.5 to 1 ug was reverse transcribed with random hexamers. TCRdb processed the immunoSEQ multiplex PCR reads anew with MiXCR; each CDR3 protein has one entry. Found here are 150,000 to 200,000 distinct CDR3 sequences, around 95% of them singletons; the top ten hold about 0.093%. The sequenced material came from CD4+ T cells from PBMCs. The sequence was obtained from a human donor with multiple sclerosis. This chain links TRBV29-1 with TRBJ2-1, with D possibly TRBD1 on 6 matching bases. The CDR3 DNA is TGCAGCGTCTACCTACAGGGCAATGAGCAGTTCTTC. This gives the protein CSVYLQGNEQFF.